This T cell receptor (beta chain) emerged from a study of T cell responses to AZD1222 COVID-19 vaccine (dated by TCRdb to the early 2020s). Concerning the study at large: AZD1222 recipients with second doses at about 4 weeks or about 12 weeks were pooled, because spike-specific TCR depth and breadth did not differ between schedules. Trial participants were enrolled into age subgroups of 18-55, 56-69 and 70-plus years, which contained approximately 150, 30 and 60 TCR-sequenced participants, respectively. TCR sequencing was performed for over 230 trial participants, of whom around 200 were given two doses of AZD1222 and around 25 were given two doses of MenACWY control vaccine.

There are 17 amino acids in the CDR3, from cysteine to phenylalanine inclusive. Only the CDR3 DNA stays, 51 bases, in frame from base 1. The V end loses 5 bases and the J end loses 0 bases, and a stretch of 19 bases separates them. CDR1 and CDR2 are drawn from the germline V gene: LGHNT, FRNRAP. The research as a whole found: Because no day 14 peak-response samples were available, the repertoires could be characterized only after the peak T cell response. After two AZD1222 doses, spike-specific TCR breadth and depth were significantly higher than at day 0 and than in MenACWY recipients. The 56-69-year group was small, and its depth increase did not reach significance, likely because of low power. CD4 TCRs associated with the vaccine covered the entire spike protein, and the dominant responses were in regions 160-218 and 743-854. Participants were mostly white British and included more females than males, and it was suggested by the authors that clonal diversity may have been underestimated. Only a handful of AZD1222 recipients were SARS-CoV-2 seropositive at baseline, limiting conclusions about previously exposed vaccinees. Reportedly, close to half of the unique spike-specific TCRs recognized epitopes lying outside the regions that are mutated in the B.1.351 and B.1.1.7 variants.

The time point tag for this specimen amounts to: baseline before first vaccination. The vaccinee samples were drawn from two UK trials, COV001 and COV002, one of which was a single-blind randomized controlled phase 2/3 trial testing AZD1222 (ChAdOx1 nCoV-19) in healthy adults. Trial participant PBMC samples were collected at day 0 and day 28 after the second dose for TCRbeta chain sequencing. Comment on this clone: Its recognized antigen is unknown. Base qualities are not provided; no much larger clone lies one nucleotide away.

The CDR3 regions of human TCRbeta chains were subjected to immunosequencing. Per the original workflow: Repertoire TCRs were matched against a reference library of SARS-CoV-2-specific TCRs generated with the MIRA antigen-specificity platform. Breadth was defined as the fraction of unique TCRs that were SARS-CoV-2-associated. Depth was defined as the fraction of total T cells that were SARS-CoV-2-associated. Each spike-specific TCR was assigned to its reactive spike region and to a CD4 or CD8 class using the MIRA data. Log10-transformed breadth and depth values were compared by one-way ANOVA with Sidak's multiple comparisons tests. TCRdb obtained this table from immuneACCESS and retained in-frame rearrangements with V and J assigned. These tables miss some clones; where compared with another copy, unresolved V genes account for less than half of the shortfall, and the remainder is unexplained. The V and J calls and the clone size are those of that table, but D and trimming were determined from the DNA. In this sample the table shows fewer than 95,000 clones, over 75% of which occur a single time. The ten largest make up 30% to 40% of the sample.

Material: peripheral blood, obtained on day 0 of AZD1222 vaccination. This receptor was obtained from an adult in good health. The chain is assembled from TRBV12-5 and TRBJ1-2; TRBD1 is perhaps the D gene, given 5 matching bases. The CDR3 region reads CASGPGGGNPSNYGYTF. The nucleotide sequence reads as follows: TGTGCTAGTGGTCCTGGGGGGGGAAACCCTTCTAACTATGGCTACACCTTC.